This entry lists 13 T cell receptor beta chains sequenced from one sample in a study of shared clonotypes between healthy human individuals. Data came from immunoSEQ multiplex PCR; TCRdb stores just in-frame clones and leaves some out. This sample yields some 240,000 clones, of which 60% to 70% are seen a single time; over 8.5% belongs to the top ten. The material sequenced was memory CD4+ T cells sorted from blood. Subset meaning: CD45RA-negative fraction. Receptor source: a young man in good health.

The chain joins TRBV6-1 to TRBJ2-7; TRBD2 might be the D (5 bases). Trimming took off 2 bases at V and 5 bases at J, with 13 bases between the two ends. CDR3 length: 14 amino acids. Germline V gene lookup returns CDR1 MNHNS and CDR2 SASEGT. The DNA for the CDR3 is TGTGCCAGCAGTGAAAGTATGCTCGGGAACGAGCAGTACTTC. Amino acid sequence: CASSESMLGNEQYF.

This chain links TRBV9 with TRBJ2-3; 7 bases agree with TRBD2. The trim removed 0 bases at V and 5 bases at J, leaving 27 bases unmatched. Germline values: CDR1 SGDLS, CDR2 YYNGEE. The CDR3 covers 22 residues. The CDR3 DNA is TGTGCCAGCAGCGTAGATATTTCCTTCCCCGCGGAGCGCGGGAGAAAGCGAGATACGCAGTATTTT. It is translated as CASSVDISFPAERGRKRDTQYF.

The rearrangement joins TRBV2 to TRBJ2-7; D is perhaps TRBD1 (6 bases). CDR1 and CDR2 (germline): SNHLY, FYNNEI. This CDR3 contains 13 residues. The V gene lost 9 bases and the J gene lost 0 bases, with 12 bases spanning the gap. The CDR3 bases are TGTGCCAGAAGAGACAGGACCTCCTACGAGCAGTACTTC. Its translation: CARRDRTSYEQYF.

V and J are TRBV18 and TRBJ2-6, with 9 bases identical to TRBD1. Trimming at V came to 6 bases and at J to 1 base, leaving 4 bases not matched to a gene. The CDR3 is 16 amino acids. Germline V gene sequence: CDR1 KGHSH, CDR2 LQKENI. The CDR3: CASSRGTGSGANVLTF. The CDR3 DNA reads as TGTGCCAGCTCTCGAGGGACAGGGTCTGGGGCCAACGTCCTGACTTTC. Looking up the rest from reference TRBV18 and TRBJ2-6 gives the full variable domain: NAGVMQNPRHLVRRRGQEARLRCSPMKGHSHVYWYRQLPEEGLKFMVYLQKENIIDESGMPKERFSAEFPKEGPSILRIQQVVRGDSAAYFCASSRGTGSGANVLTFGAGSRLTVL.

V and J are TRBV7-2 and TRBJ2-7; TRBD2 is a possible D gene (5 bases). Trimming shortened V by 5 bases and J by 0 bases, and 14 bases separated the two germline ends. Germline assignment: CDR1 SGHTA and CDR2 FQGNSA. The CDR3 runs to 15 residues. The CDR3: CASSVEAGSSYEQYF. The DNA of the CDR3 is TGTGCCAGCAGCGTGGAGGCTGGGAGCTCCTACGAGCAGTACTTC.

The chain employs TRBV7-2 and TRBJ2-1; TRBD2 agrees at 7 bases. The CDR3 spans 14 residues. Trimming at V came to 5 bases and at J to 4 bases, leaving 5 bases not matched to a gene. CDR1 and CDR2 from the germline V gene are SGHTA and FQGNSA. CDR3 DNA: TGTGCCAGCAGCGCGACTAGCACTTACAATGAGCAGTTCTTC. Its translation is CASSATSTYNEQFF.

The rearrangement joins TRBV6-1 to TRBJ2-7; 9 nucleotides agree with TRBD1. Germline assignment: CDR1 MNHNS and CDR2 SASEGT. There are 14 residues in the CDR3. Germline trimming cut 7 bases from V and 0 bases from J; bases unmatched to any gene: 4. The CDR3 nucleotides are TGTGCCAGCAACCAGGACAGGGGCTCCTACGAGCAGTACTTC. As protein: CASNQDRGSYEQYF.

This chain joins TRBV14 and TRBJ1-1, with 9 bases lining up with TRBD1. J was trimmed by 11 bases and V by 1 base; bases with no gene match: 5. This CDR3 comprises 13 residues. The V gene's germline CDR1 is SGHDN and CDR2 FVKESK. This chain's CDR3 is CASSQAGTGNAFF. The CDR3 DNA sequence: TGTGCCAGCAGCCAAGCCGGGACAGGGAACGCTTTCTTT.

Only a few counts were recorded for this clone. V gene TRBV5-1 combines with J gene TRBJ2-2; TRBD1 or TRBD2 may be the D gene (5 bases each). In germline, CDR1 is SGHRS, CDR2 YFSETQ. Trimming cost V 4 bases and J 4 bases, with 14 bases left between them. The CDR3 contains 15 residues. The CDR3 spells CASSPIGGATGELFF. DNA for the CDR3: TGCGCCAGCAGCCCAATTGGGGGAGCCACCGGGGAGCTGTTTTTT.

In its sample, this clone was seen once. The rearrangement uses TRBV13 and TRBJ2-6; no clear D. This CDR3 has 16 amino acids. The germline gives CDR1 PRHDT, CDR2 FYEKMQ (reference sequence). Trimming left V 0 bases short and J 0 bases short, with 6 bases between. CDR3 amino acids: CASSLGVVSGANVLTF. CDR3 nucleotide sequence: TGTGCCAGCAGCTTAGGGGTTGTCTCTGGGGCCAACGTCCTGACTTTC.

The chain links TRBV5-1 to TRBJ2-1, with TRBD2 identical over 7 bases. J gave up 7 bases and V 2 bases, and 6 bases lay outside the gene matches. The germline V gene has CDR1 SGHRS and CDR2 YFSETQ. The CDR3 totals 14 residues. CDR3 loop: CASSFVGGENEQFF. CDR3 nucleotides: TGCGCCAGCAGCTTTGTGGGAGGGGAAAATGAGCAGTTCTTC.

V is TRBV27 and J is TRBJ2-3; D is uncertain. Trimming stripped 2 bases from V and 0 bases from J, with 9 bases between. The length of the CDR3 is 15 residues. Looked up from germline, CDR1 is MNHEY and CDR2 is SMNVEV (reference sequence). The DNA for the CDR3 is TGTGCCAGCAGTTTACTGGTGCCTAGCACAGATACGCAGTATTTT. It codes for CASSLLVPSTDTQYF.

The chain links TRBV28 to TRBJ1-1; D remains unclear. Germline loops: CDR1 MDHEN, CDR2 SYDVKM. The CDR3 is made up of 13 amino acids. V was cut by 7 bases and J by 1 base, with 10 bases left in between. CDR3 in amino acids: CASTVTQNTEAFF. The DNA of the CDR3 is TGTGCCAGCACAGTGACACAGAACACTGAAGCTTTCTTT.